This T cell receptor beta chain was recovered during a study of blood T cell repertoires in COVID-19. Profiled with immunoSEQ multiplex PCR; TCRdb holds only in-frame clones, not every one. The data show 40,000 or so clones, 80% to 90% seen once. The trim removed 9 bases at V and 4 bases at J, leaving 2 bases unmatched. This CDR3 has 13 residues. CDR1 is MNHEY, CDR2 SVGAGI, per germline. The chain employs TRBV6-5 and TRBJ2-2; 10 nucleotides agree with TRBD1. Material: peripheral blood. The receptor was derived from a man aged 25 to 40 with active or convalescent COVID-19. CDR3 DNA: TGTGCCAGTGGGACAGGGGTCACCGGGGAGCTGTTTTTT. This encodes CASGTGVTGELFF.